Listed below are T cell receptor beta chains from one sample, sequenced in a study of T cells expressing NK-cell markers. Reprocessing the 5' RACE reads, TCRdb reports a single entry for every CDR3 protein and omits DNA. The sample includes 140,000 or so distinct CDR3 sequences. Input material: blood T cells: a sorted CD56 or NKG2C T cell subset, CD4+ or CD8+ T cells, or bulk PBMC T cells (not recorded which). These receptors were collected from a young man in good health. Both conserved end residues are part of each CDR3.

V	J	CDR3
TRBV12-3/TRBV12-4	TRBJ2-1	CASKNRTHLGSDEQFF
TRBV7-9	TRBJ2-3	CASIGRTSNTQYF
TRBV24-1	TRBJ2-2	CATGGGNTGELFF
TRBV9	TRBJ2-2	CASSVGPNSNTGELFF
TRBV4-1	TRBJ2-2	CASSRIAGGPYGELFF
TRBV27	TRBJ2-1	CASSLGDRGGNEQFF
TRBV12-3/TRBV12-4	TRBJ2-1	CASSPLTGPAKEQFF
TRBV3-1	TRBJ1-6	CASSESWGHGSSPLHF
TRBV12-3/TRBV12-4	TRBJ2-7	CASSHGQGAYEQYF
TRBV12-3/TRBV12-4	TRBJ2-3	CASTLYSFSTDTQYF
TRBV5-5	TRBJ2-3	CASRTGLGGDTQYF
TRBV5-4	TRBJ2-1	CASSLGDTSSYNEQFF
TRBV30	TRBJ2-1	CAWKVGGINNEQFF
TRBV7-9	TRBJ2-1	CASSFFGRTPYNEQFF
TRBV12-3/TRBV12-4	TRBJ1-1	CASSFGQGAMNTEAFF
TRBV12-3/TRBV12-4	TRBJ2-6	CASSPRTGPGANVLTF
TRBV11-3	TRBJ2-5	CASSKPGGETQYF
TRBV5-1	TRBJ2-1	CASSSLHSGGAYNEQFF
TRBV12-3/TRBV12-4	TRBJ2-5	CASRGDRSGETQYF
TRBV20-1	TRBJ2-1	CSAPELGQAYNEQFF
TRBV5-1	TRBJ1-1	CASSPDRVPEAFF
TRBV20-1	TRBJ2-5	CSARDLRGQETQYF